The 9 T cell receptor beta chains presented below share a single source sample, sequenced in a study of blood T cell repertoires in COVID-19 (dated by TCRdb to the early 2020s). Receptor amplification or capture employed the immunoSEQ multiplex PCR assay. Entries here come from immuneACCESS through TCRdb and include only in-frame sequences with V and J called. Some clones fail to appear in such tables; in the studies checked, an unresolved V gene covers under half of the shortfall, and the cause of the remainder is unknown. Recorded for this sample are 100,000 or so clones; approximately 86% of them occurred a single time. In total, the top ten clones hold less than 3.5% of the sample. The source material was PBMCs or T cells enriched from blood (not recorded which). The receptor source for this set is a woman in her forties or fifties who had recovered from COVID-19.

The chain joins TRBV6-2 or TRBV6-3 to TRBJ1-2; 10 positions agree with TRBD1. Per the germline V gene, CDR1 is MNHEY and CDR2 is SVGEGT. The V segment lost 2 bases and the J segment 1 base; nucleotides outside the gene matches: 4. This CDR3 has 16 amino acids. CDR3 region: CASSYHGQGVNYGYTF. The CDR3 DNA is TGTGCCAGCAGTTACCATGGACAGGGGGTTAACTATGGCTACACCTTC.

The chain carries TRBV6-5 and TRBJ1-3, with TRBD1 as a possible D gene (6 bases). Germline CDR1 reads MNHEY; CDR2 reads SVGAGI. This CDR3 has 16 amino acids. Trimming stripped 4 bases from V and 0 bases from J, with 13 bases between. The CDR3: CASSSARTDSGNTIYF. The CDR3 nucleotides are TGTGCCAGCAGTTCTGCGCGGACAGACTCTGGAAACACCATATATTTT.

V and J are TRBV4-1 and TRBJ1-1; D gene uncertain. Per the germline V gene, CDR1 is MGHRA and CDR2 is YSYEKL. V was shortened by 2 bases and J by 1 base, with 11 bases between the two germline ends. The CDR3 totals 15 residues. The CDR3 DNA is TGCGCCAGCAGCCAATCAGGTCTGGGGAACACTGAAGCTTTCTTT. The encoded protein is CASSQSGLGNTEAFF.

V gene TRBV5-1 combines with J gene TRBJ2-1; 10 bases are a match to TRBD2. The V and J ends lost 0 bases and 7 bases, in that order; junction bases with no gene match: 10. Germline loops: CDR1 SGHRS, CDR2 YFSETQ. This CDR3 is 17 amino acids long. The CDR3 here is CASSLGPPGLARNEQFF. For the CDR3, the DNA is TGCGCCAGCAGCTTGGGACCGCCGGGACTAGCGCGAAATGAGCAGTTCTTC.

This chain connects TRBV11-2 to TRBJ1-1; no clear D. V lost 0 bases and J 0 bases, leaving 11 bases between the germline ends. The germline CDR1 and CDR2 sequences are SGHAT and FQNNGV. The CDR3 has 16 residues. The CDR3 bases are TGTGCCAGCAGCTTAGAGTACAGTCCATTGAACACTGAAGCTTTCTTT. Amino acids: CASSLEYSPLNTEAFF.

There are a few counts of this clone. J is TRBJ1-1 and V is TRBV28; 7 bases map to TRBD1. Germline CDR1 reads MDHEN; CDR2 reads SYDVKM. CDR3 length equals 16 residues. After removal of 3 bases from V and 1 base from J, the junction contained 8 bases not matched to a gene. CDR3 nucleotide sequence: TGTGCCAGCAGTTTCAACCGAAACAGGGGGAACACTGAAGCTTTCTTT. Encoded protein: CASSFNRNRGNTEAFF.

This chain links TRBV5-6 with TRBJ2-5, with 7 bases identical to TRBD1. The germline gives CDR1 SGHDT, CDR2 YYEEEE. The trim removed 0 bases at V and 5 bases at J, leaving 7 bases unmatched. The CDR3 totals 15 residues. The CDR3 nucleotides read TGTGCCAGCAGCTTGGCCTTACAGGGGATGGAGACCCAGTACTTC. Translating gives CASSLALQGMETQYF.

In DNA form, the CDR3 reads TGCGCCAGCAGCTTGGGTAGTACGAGACAGGGGGGCACAGATACGCAGTATTTT. Translated, it gives CASSLGSTRQGGTDTQYF. The chain recombines TRBV5-1 with TRBJ2-3, with 9 nucleotides matching TRBD1. After removal of 0 bases from V and 1 base from J, the junction contained 9 bases not matched to a gene. From germline, CDR1 is SGHRS and CDR2 YFSETQ. CDR3 length: 18 amino acids.

This sequence joins TRBV2 and TRBJ2-5, with D possibly matching TRBD2 (6 bases). V dropped 7 bases and J dropped 5 bases, with 20 bases sitting between them. The CDR3 is made up of 15 amino acids. Germline CDR1 and CDR2: SNHLY and FYNNEI. Written as DNA, the CDR3 is TGTGCCAGCACCAACCCACGGAGGGGAGAGGAGACCCAGTACTTC. Encoded protein: CASTNPRRGEETQYF.